Below, 9 T cell receptor beta chains from the same sample are listed, as sequenced in a study of CD8+ T cells in alopecia areata. Indicated treatment: oral pan-JAK inhibitor, 5-10 mg twice daily. Reverse transcribed after extraction, RNA yielded cDNA as the sequencing template. TCRdb's table, derived via immunoSEQ multiplex PCR, lists solely in-frame clones and lacks some. Seen here are roughly 180,000 clones, 50% to 60% observed once, and the top ten hold 3% to 3.5%. This material consisted of CD4+ T cells sorted from blood, taken at week 4, from a patient treated with tofacitinib. The receptors shown here come from a human donor with alopecia areata.

The chain combines TRBV6-5 with TRBJ1-3; no reliable D call. The CDR3 runs to 16 residues. V was trimmed by 0 bases and J by 2 bases, leaving 11 bases between them. The V gene's germline CDR1 is MNHEY and CDR2 SVGAGI. The CDR3 region is CASSYSGSGAGNTIYF. The DNA for the CDR3 is TGTGCCAGCAGTTACTCGGGCTCCGGCGCTGGAAACACCATATATTTT.

This clone has more than one count but fewer than ten. This CDR3 is CASSPSGRSEQFF. Written as DNA, the CDR3 is TGTGCCAGCTCACCGTCGGGGAGGAGTGAGCAGTTCTTC. V usage is TRBV18 and J usage is TRBJ2-1; TRBD2 might be the D (6 bases). The V end was cut by 3 bases, the J end by 9 bases, with 12 bases between. The CDR3 spans 13 residues. CDR1 KGHSH and CDR2 LQKENI come from the germline V gene.

This rearrangement joins TRBV15 to TRBJ1-1; D not certain. The V end lost 5 bases, the J end lost 0 bases, and 7 bases lay between the germline ends. Looked up from germline, CDR1 is LNHNV and CDR2 is YYDKDF (reference sequence). CDR3 length: 13 amino acids. CDR3 coding DNA: TGTGCCACCAGCGGACCCATGAACACTGAAGCTTTCTTT. Amino acids: CATSGPMNTEAFF. Full variable domain (outside the CDR3, taken from reference TRBV15 and TRBJ1-1): DAMVIQNPRYQVTQFGKPVTLSCSQTLNHNVMYWYQQKSSQAPKLLFHYYDKDFNNEADTPDNFQSRRPNTSFCFLDIRSPGLGDTAMYLCATSGPMNTEAFFGQGTRLTVV.

The sample holds a few counts of this clone. The rearrangement joins TRBV29-1 to TRBJ2-3; 7 bases are a match to TRBD2. The CDR3 has 15 amino acids. The V segment lost 2 bases and the J segment 5 bases; nucleotides outside the gene matches: 10. Germline values: CDR1 SQVTM, CDR2 ANQGSEA. The CDR3 loop reads CSVELWTKRGDTQYF. In nucleotides, the CDR3 is TGCAGCGTTGAATTGTGGACGAAGCGGGGAGATACGCAGTATTTT.

V gene TRBV4-2 combines with J gene TRBJ1-5, with 7 bases identical to TRBD1. The junction had 4 bases not matched to a gene; V was cut back by 1 base and J by 4 bases. The CDR3 sequence is 15 residues long. Germline CDR1 LGHNA, CDR2 YNFKEQ. The CDR3 coding sequence is TGTGCCAGCAGCCAAGTTGACAGGGTAAATCAGCCCCAGCATTTT. This codes for CASSQVDRVNQPQHF.

This chain links TRBV4-1 with TRBJ1-4; 8 bases line up with TRBD1. The V segment lost 3 bases and the J segment 8 bases; nucleotides outside the gene matches: 8. Germline V gene lookup returns CDR1 MGHRA and CDR2 YSYEKL. This CDR3 spans 15 amino acids. CDR3 DNA: TGCGCCAGCAGCCAGAGTCAGGGGGCGAGGGAAAAACTGTTTTTT. Its translation is CASSQSQGAREKLFF.

This chain joins TRBV4-3 and TRBJ1-1, with 9 bases that match TRBD1. V was clipped by 4 bases and J by 10 bases; unmatched bases: 7. CDR3 length equals 13 residues. Per germline, CDR1 LGHNA and CDR2 YSLEER. CDR3 sequence: CASSREPGQGAFF. CDR3 nucleotides: TGCGCCAGCAGCCGAGAACCGGGACAGGGAGCTTTCTTT.

The V gene is TRBV6-5, the J gene TRBJ1-2, with D possibly TRBD1 on 5 matching bases. Trimming stripped 6 bases from V and 3 bases from J, with 8 bases between. CDR3 length: 12 residues. Germline V lookup: CDR1 MNHEY, CDR2 SVGAGI. The CDR3 region has the DNA TGTGCCAGCAGGACAGCGGACTATGGCTACACCTTC. Its translation is CASRTADYGYTF.

This clone was seen a handful of times. Other DNA sequences from this sample encode an identical CDR3 as well. V is TRBV29-1 and J is TRBJ2-1; 7 nucleotides agree with TRBD2. V shed 6 bases and J 4 bases; nucleotides not matched to a gene: 0. The CDR3 is 11 residues long. Looked up from germline, CDR1 is SQVTM and CDR2 is ANQGSEA. The DNA of the CDR3 is TGCAGCGTCGGGGGGTACAATGAGCAGTTCTTC. This translates into CSVGGYNEQFF.